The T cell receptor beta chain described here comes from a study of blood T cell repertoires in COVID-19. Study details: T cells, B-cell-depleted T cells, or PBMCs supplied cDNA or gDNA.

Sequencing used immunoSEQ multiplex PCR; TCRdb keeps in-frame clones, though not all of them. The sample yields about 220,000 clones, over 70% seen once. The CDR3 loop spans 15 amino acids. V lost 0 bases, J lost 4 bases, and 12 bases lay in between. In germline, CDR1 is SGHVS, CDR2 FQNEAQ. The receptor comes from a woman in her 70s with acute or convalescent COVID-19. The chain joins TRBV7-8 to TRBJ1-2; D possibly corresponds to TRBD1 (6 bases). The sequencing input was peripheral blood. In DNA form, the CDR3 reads TGTGCCAGCAGCTTAGCAGGGGGACTAGTCTATGGCTACACCTTC. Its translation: CASSLAGGLVYGYTF.